The 18 T cell receptor beta chains reported below all come from one sample, sequenced in a study of pediatric ulcerative colitis. Clones were read by immunoSEQ multiplex PCR, and TCRdb kept only the in-frame ones, dropping some. The data show tens of thousands of clones, over 70% seen once. Sequencing was carried out using blood. These receptors were taken from a boy younger than 18 who was a control in a study of pediatric ulcerative colitis.

The chain is built from TRBV19 and TRBJ2-7; the D is unclear. Trimming stripped 1 base from V and 3 bases from J, with 7 bases between. This CDR3 is built from 13 residues. The V gene's germline CDR1 is LNHDA and CDR2 SQIVND (reference sequence). CDR3 protein: CASSIARSYEQYF. The CDR3 coding sequence is TGTGCCAGTAGTATAGCCAGGAGCTACGAGCAGTACTTC.

The chain combines TRBV27 with TRBJ2-3; D is uncertain. The CDR3 is made up of 16 amino acids. CDR1 is MNHEY and CDR2 is SMNVEV in the germline V gene (reference sequence). The V end was cut by 6 bases, the J end by 4 bases, with 20 bases between. The chain's CDR3 is CASSIRPEFRADTQYF. In nucleotides, the CDR3 is TGTGCCAGCAGCATACGCCCAGAATTCCGCGCAGATACGCAGTATTTT.

A single count supports this clone. The chain recombines TRBV25-1 with TRBJ2-7; 7 bases fit TRBD1. V gave up 0 bases and J gave up 4 bases; unmatched junction bases: 9. Germline CDR1 MGHDK, CDR2 SYGVNS. This CDR3 has 16 residues. The CDR3 loop is CASSEYDGTESYEQYF. The CDR3 DNA is TGTGCCAGCAGTGAATATGATGGGACAGAGTCATACGAGCAGTACTTC.

The chain has TRBV9 and TRBJ2-1; D unresolved. There are 14 residues in the CDR3. In germline, CDR1 is SGDLS, CDR2 YYNGEE. V was pared by 0 bases and J by 5 bases, with 9 bases between. The CDR3 sequence is CASSVVSTNNEQFF. The CDR3 coding sequence is TGTGCCAGCAGCGTAGTCAGTACCAACAATGAGCAGTTCTTC.

V gene TRBV15 combines with J gene TRBJ2-3, with D perhaps matching TRBD1 (6 bases). There are 16 residues in the CDR3. From germline, CDR1 is LNHNV and CDR2 YYDKDF (reference sequence). Trimming took 0 bases from V and 2 from J, leaving 12 bases between them. In nucleotides, the CDR3 is TGTGCCACCAGCAGAGATTATCCAGGGGCCACAGATACGCAGTATTTT. Translated, it gives CATSRDYPGATDTQYF.

The gene calls are TRBV5-6 and TRBJ1-2, with a possible D match to TRBD1 (6 bases). V was trimmed by 1 base and J by 5 bases, leaving 15 bases between them. CDR3 length equals 15 residues. Germline CDR1 SGHDT, CDR2 YYEEEE. CDR3 DNA sequence: TGTGCCAGCAGCTTGTTAAGCGGGGGGCAATATGGCTACACCTTC. Its translation: CASSLLSGGQYGYTF.

The rearrangement uses TRBV10-1 and TRBJ1-4; no firm D call. The V end was cut by 9 bases, the J end by 0 bases, with 17 bases between. The germline CDR1 and CDR2 sequences are WNHNN and SYGVQD (reference sequence). The CDR3 totals 16 residues. The CDR3 nucleotides are TGCGCCAGATTTTGTAAGGGAGCCGCAACTAATGAAAAACTGTTTTTT. Amino acids: CARFCKGAATNEKLFF.

This chain links TRBV19 with TRBJ1-2; a weak D match, TRBD1 (6 bases). The V and J ends lost 4 bases and 1 base respectively, with 13 bases between them. CDR1 is LNHDA, CDR2 SQIVND, per germline (reference sequence). The CDR3 has 15 residues. CDR3 amino acids: CASSKRQEFNYGYTF. The CDR3 DNA reads TGTGCCAGTAGTAAAAGACAGGAATTTAACTATGGCTACACCTTC.

The chain links TRBV9 to TRBJ2-3; tentatively, D is TRBD2 (5 bases). Trimming pared 0 bases from V and 3 bases from J, leaving 11 bases between. CDR3 size: 15 residues. In germline, CDR1 is SGDLS, CDR2 YYNGEE. The CDR3 DNA sequence: TGTGCCAGCAGCGTAGGGCTGGGAGTAACAGATACGCAGTATTTT. It yields the protein CASSVGLGVTDTQYF. The full variable domain, its missing parts supplied by reference TRBV9 and TRBJ2-3, is DSGVTQTPKHLITATGQRVTLRCSPRSGDLSVYWYQQSLDQGLQFLIQYYNGEERAKGNILERFSAQQFPDLHSELNLSSLELGDSALYFCASSVGLGVTDTQYFGPGTRLTVL.

A few counts support this clone. The V call is TRBV19, the J call TRBJ2-2; D unresolved. There are 13 residues in the CDR3. V was clipped by 8 bases and J by 8 bases, with 15 bases between them. CDR1 and CDR2 from the germline V gene are LNHDA and SQIVND (reference sequence). The CDR3: CASSIAPSGELFF. The CDR3 nucleotides are TGTGCCAGTTCTATCGCCCCCTCTGGGGAGCTGTTTTTT.

The chain combines TRBV6-1 with TRBJ1-4; D is uncertain. Germline CDR1 MNHNS, CDR2 SASEGT. The CDR3 runs to 12 residues. Trimming removed 5 bases at V and 11 bases at J, with 12 bases between. The DNA of the CDR3 is TGTGCCAGCAGTTTTGGGTCGGGGAAACTGTTTTTT. It translates to CASSFGSGKLFF.

The J gene is TRBJ1-4, the V gene TRBV2; 9 bases map to TRBD1. The CDR3 is made up of 15 amino acids. The germline CDR1 and CDR2 sequences are SNHLY and FYNNEI. With V trimmed by 5 bases and J by 6 bases, 7 bases remained unmatched. CDR3 nucleotide sequence: TGTGCCAGCAGTCCTACAGGGGGCGAGGATGAAAAACTGTTTTTT. Residues: CASSPTGGEDEKLFF.

V gene TRBV18 combines with J gene TRBJ2-1; D uncertain. Per the germline V gene, CDR1 is KGHSH and CDR2 is LQKENI. This CDR3 is 14 amino acids long. The V and J ends lost 6 bases and 7 bases respectively, with 16 bases between them. CDR3 in amino acids: CASSPNYPGNEQFF. The CDR3 coding sequence is TGTGCCAGCTCGCCGAACTACCCTGGGAATGAGCAGTTCTTC. The full variable domain, in which reference TRBV18 and TRBJ2-1 provide the parts outside the CDR3, is NAGVMQNPRHLVRRRGQEARLRCSPMKGHSHVYWYRQLPEEGLKFMVYLQKENIIDESGMPKERFSAEFPKEGPSILRIQQVVRGDSAAYFCASSPNYPGNEQFFGPGTRLTVL.

V is TRBV19 and J is TRBJ2-1; D ambiguous. V lost 5 bases and J lost 7, with 15 bases in between. Germline lookup yields CDR1 LNHDA and CDR2 SQIVND (reference sequence). This CDR3 contains 14 residues. This CDR3 is CASSPFPYGNEQFF. CDR3 DNA: TGTGCCAGTAGTCCCTTCCCCTACGGTAATGAGCAGTTCTTC.

In regard to this clone: An end of the junction differs from the germline gene, which may be a read error. The chain is built from TRBV28 and TRBJ2-1, with D possibly matching TRBD1 (5 bases). The CDR3 has 14 residues. Per the germline V gene, CDR1 is MDHEN and CDR2 is SYDVKM. CDR3 coding DNA: TGTGCCAGCAGCTTATACGGGCCTAGGGGTGAGCAGTTCTTC. The encoded protein is CASSLYGPRGEQFF.

This chain joins TRBV11-2 and TRBJ2-4; 7 bases align to TRBD1. This CDR3 region has 17 residues. Germline V CDR1 and CDR2: SGHAT, FQNNGV. The V and J ends lost 6 bases and 4 bases, in that order; junction bases with no gene match: 15. CDR3 protein: CASRSLTVAGGKNIQYF. CDR3 in DNA: TGTGCCAGCAGGAGCTTAACAGTCGCAGGGGGAAAAAACATTCAGTACTTC.

Regarding this clone: Other DNA sequences of this sample code for an identical CDR3. The chain uses TRBV19 and TRBJ1-5; D gene ambiguous. The V end was cut by 5 bases, the J end by 2 bases, with 4 bases between. The CDR3 length is 12 residues. The germline V gene encodes CDR1 LNHDA and CDR2 SQIVND (reference sequence). CDR3 sequence reads: CASSVGNQPQHF. The CDR3 DNA reads as TGTGCCAGTAGTGTGGGCAATCAGCCCCAGCATTTT.

This clone was detected once. The chain employs TRBV4-3 and TRBJ2-7, with D unclear. Germline V CDR1 and CDR2: LGHNA, YSLEER. The CDR3 totals 15 residues. Trimming pared 3 bases from V and 0 bases from J, leaving 12 bases between. CDR3 amino acids: CASSHLDGASYEQYF. The CDR3, as DNA: TGCGCCAGCAGCCACCTGGACGGAGCCTCCTACGAGCAGTACTTC.